These 26 T cell receptor beta chains were sequenced from one sample in a study of T cell responses to AZD1222 COVID-19 vaccine listed by TCRdb under 2021. The library came from the immunoSEQ multiplex PCR assay. The table was pulled from immuneACCESS by TCRdb, which kept in-frame rearrangements only. Such tables lose some clones; where checked, under half of the loss comes from unresolved V genes, and the rest has no known cause. For this sample there are around 120,000 clones; roughly 91% appear just once. The leading ten clones occupy under 3.5% of the sample. Interpreted using the paper, the time point label stands for: baseline before first vaccination. The specimen was peripheral blood, collected on day 0 of AZD1222 vaccination. The receptors here all came from an adult in good health.

This chain joins TRBV6-1 and TRBJ1-5, with 11 bases fitting TRBD1. In germline, CDR1 is MNHNS, CDR2 SASEGT. This CDR3 spans 17 amino acids. V was pared by 4 bases and J by 0 bases, with 5 bases of the junction left unmatched. The DNA for the CDR3 is TGTGCCAGCAGTGCCGGGACAGGGGGGAATAGCAATCAGCCCCAGCATTTT. It is translated as CASSAGTGGNSNQPQHF.

This chain connects TRBV18 to TRBJ1-2, with 7 bases that match TRBD1. The CDR3 runs 14 residues. The germline CDR1 and CDR2 sequences are KGHSH and LQKENI. V trimming: 3 bases; J trimming: 2 bases; junction bases outside the gene matches: 3. The CDR3 DNA reads TGTGCCAGCTCACCGACAGGGACGAACTATGGCTACACCTTC. Its translation: CASSPTGTNYGYTF.

The gene calls are TRBV27 and TRBJ1-5; D may be TRBD1 (5 bases). The CDR3 has 13 amino acids. Germline V lookup: CDR1 MNHEY, CDR2 SMNVEV (reference sequence). The V gene lost 3 bases and the J gene lost 4 bases, with 7 bases spanning the gap. In DNA, the CDR3 is TGTGCCAGCAGTTTTAGGGGTAATCAGCCCCAGCATTTT. Translated, it gives CASSFRGNQPQHF.

This rearrangement joins TRBV7-9 to TRBJ2-7; TRBD1 or TRBD2 may be the D gene (6 bases each). CDR1 is SEHNR, CDR2 FQNEAQ, per germline (reference sequence). V lost 5 bases to trimming and J lost 0 bases, with 20 bases between them. CDR3 size: 17 residues. The CDR3 loop reads CASSARGLATISYEQYF. Here the CDR3 DNA reads TGTGCCAGCAGCGCCAGGGGCCTAGCGACTATCTCCTACGAGCAGTACTTC. The complete variable domain, with remaining parts taken from reference TRBV7-9 and TRBJ2-7, reads DTGVSQNPRHKITKRGQNVTFRCDPISEHNRLYWYRQTLGQGPEFLTYFQNEAQLEKSRLLSDRFSAERPKGSFSTLEIQRTEQGDSAMYLCASSARGLATISYEQYFGPGTRLTVT.

The chain carries TRBV19 and TRBJ1-1; TRBD1 might be the D (5 bases). Trimming cost V 3 bases and J 5 bases, with 13 bases left between them. The CDR3 runs to 14 residues. Germline V gives CDR1 LNHDA, CDR2 SQIVND (reference sequence). CDR3 sequence reads: CASSIGGEGTEAFF. CDR3 nucleotides: TGTGCCAGTAGTATTGGGGGGGAGGGGACTGAAGCTTTCTTT.

A single count supports this clone. The chain's CDR3 is CASSQESGGYYEQYF. The CDR3 region has the DNA TGTGCCAGCAGCCAAGAATCAGGCGGGTACTACGAGCAGTACTTC. The chain has TRBV4-2 and TRBJ2-7, with D possibly TRBD2 on 5 matching bases. Deletions cut 0 bases from V and 3 bases from J, with 12 bases between. Germline values: CDR1 LGHNA, CDR2 YNFKEQ. The CDR3 has 15 amino acids.

V is TRBV6-5 and J is TRBJ1-5, with TRBD1 as a possible D gene (5 bases). CDR1 and CDR2 (germline): MNHEY, SVGAGI. Trimming cost V 7 bases and J 11 bases, with 21 bases left between them. The CDR3 is 14 residues long. The CDR3 DNA reads TGTGCCAGCACACCCAAGGGGCAGGGTAGGTCCCAGCATTTT. Encoded protein: CASTPKGQGRSQHF.

J is TRBJ1-1 and V is TRBV7-9; D not certain. The CDR3 consists of 15 residues. V was pared by 3 bases and J by 1 base, with 12 bases between. CDR1 is SEHNR and CDR2 is FQNEAQ in the germline V gene (reference sequence). The CDR3 is CASSFNLGENTEAFF. In DNA form, the CDR3 reads TGTGCCAGCAGCTTCAACCTGGGCGAGAACACTGAAGCTTTCTTT.

The chain couples TRBV6-2 or TRBV6-3 to TRBJ2-1; TRBD2 aligns across 8 bases. Losses at the gene ends were 0 bases for V and 6 bases for J; bases not matched to a gene: 1. Germline assignment: CDR1 MNHEY and CDR2 SVGEGT. The CDR3 totals 14 residues. CDR3 in amino acids: CASSYSTSVNEQFF. The CDR3 nucleotides read TGTGCCAGCAGTTACTCGACTAGCGTCAATGAGCAGTTCTTC.

This clone was seen a handful of times. This chain uses TRBV11-3 with TRBJ1-3; D remains ambiguous. Germline CDR1 SGHNT, CDR2 YENEEA. Trimming left V 3 bases short and J 3 bases short, with 6 bases between. The CDR3 runs 13 residues. CDR3 sequence: CASSLIGGNTIYF. CDR3 in DNA: TGTGCCAGCAGCTTGATCGGTGGAAACACCATATATTTT.

This clone was recorded once. The CDR3 here is CASSLLAGAGEQFF. In DNA, the CDR3 is TGTGCCAGCAGCTTGCTAGCGGGAGCGGGAGAGCAGTTCTTC. The rearrangement joins TRBV5-5 to TRBJ2-1; 10 positions agree with TRBD2. The CDR3 spans 14 residues. CDR1 is SGHKS, CDR2 YYEKEE, per germline (reference sequence). With V trimmed by 1 base and J by 10 bases, 5 bases remained unmatched.

This clone was counted only a few times. This sequence joins TRBV6-5 and TRBJ2-3; D not resolved. Trimming removed 5 bases from V and 4 bases from J, with 13 bases in between. The CDR3 length is 14 residues. Germline assignment: CDR1 MNHEY and CDR2 SVGAGI. The CDR3 is CASSPVKGADTQYF. In nucleotides, the CDR3 is TGTGCCAGCAGTCCCGTCAAGGGTGCAGATACGCAGTATTTT.

J is TRBJ1-2 and V is TRBV4-3; 7 bases line up with TRBD1. CDR3 length: 16 amino acids. With 0 bases clipped from V and 0 bases from J, the junction kept 4 bases outside the gene matches. Germline V gene data show CDR1 as LGHNA and CDR2 as YSLEER. CDR3 residues: CASSQDLRGPNYGYTF. The DNA of the CDR3 is TGCGCCAGCAGCCAAGATCTTAGGGGGCCTAACTATGGCTACACCTTC.

The rearrangement joins TRBV2 to TRBJ2-3, with 13 bases aligning to TRBD2. With V trimmed by 5 bases and J by 2 bases, 7 bases remained unmatched. Per the germline V gene, CDR1 is SNHLY and CDR2 is FYNNEI. The CDR3 length is 17 residues. CDR3 in DNA: TGTGCCAGCAGTTACCCACTAGCGGGAGGGATCACAGATACGCAGTATTTT. This gives the protein CASSYPLAGGITDTQYF.

This clone was seen a handful of times. The J gene is TRBJ2-7, the V gene TRBV19, with D maybe TRBD2 (6 bases). Trimming cost V 5 bases and J 3 bases, with 20 bases left between them. Germline V lookup: CDR1 LNHDA, CDR2 SQIVND (reference sequence). The CDR3 runs 16 residues. CDR3 sequence reads: CASSSPKWEAGYEQYF. DNA for the CDR3: TGTGCCAGTAGTTCCCCCAAGTGGGAGGCAGGCTACGAGCAGTACTTC.

V gene TRBV7-2 combines with J gene TRBJ1-5; no firm D call. Germline-derived CDR1 and CDR2 are SGHTA and FQGNSA. The CDR3 consists of 13 residues. The V end was cut by 8 bases, the J end by 4 bases, with 12 bases between. In DNA form, the CDR3 reads TGTGCCAGCTATTTTCAGAAAAATCAGCCCCAGCATTTT. Translated: CASYFQKNQPQHF.

The chain combines TRBV6-1 with TRBJ1-5, with 7 bases identical to TRBD1. The J segment lost 7 bases and the V segment lost 7 bases, leaving 4 bases of the junction unmatched. Germline-derived CDR1 and CDR2 are MNHNS and SASEGT. The CDR3 runs 12 residues. The CDR3: CASTQGEQPQHF. The CDR3 region has the DNA TGTGCCAGCACCCAGGGGGAACAGCCCCAGCATTTT.

This chain uses TRBV27 with TRBJ1-5; 10 bases align to TRBD1. Germline values: CDR1 MNHEY, CDR2 SMNVEV (reference sequence). With V trimmed by 6 bases and J by 2 bases, 7 bases remained unmatched. This CDR3 contains 16 residues. CDR3 sequence: CASSQGTGVRNQPQHF. Written as DNA, the CDR3 is TGTGCCAGCAGCCAAGGGACAGGGGTTCGCAATCAGCCCCAGCATTTT.

The chain is built from TRBV11-3 and TRBJ2-1; D may be TRBD1 (6 bases). The CDR3 covers 16 residues. The germline V and J ends were trimmed by 2 bases and 3 bases, with 14 bases remaining between them. Germline assignment: CDR1 SGHNT and CDR2 YENEEA. The CDR3 here is CASSLRGGAGYNEQFF. CDR3 nucleotide sequence: TGTGCCAGCAGCTTAAGAGGGGGAGCCGGCTACAATGAGCAGTTCTTC.

This sequence joins TRBV27 and TRBJ1-1; 10 bases agree with TRBD1. CDR1 is MNHEY and CDR2 is SMNVEV in the germline V gene (reference sequence). Losses at the gene ends were 4 bases for V and 8 bases for J; bases not matched to a gene: 19. The CDR3 runs to 18 residues. CDR3 sequence: CASSYIFLGEGQGLEAFF. In DNA form, the CDR3 reads TGTGCCAGCAGTTACATTTTTTTGGGGGAGGGACAGGGGTTAGAAGCTTTCTTT.

V usage is TRBV18 and J usage is TRBJ1-3; no clear D. V was shortened by 3 bases and J by 0 bases, with 3 bases between the two germline ends. Germline CDR1 reads KGHSH; CDR2 reads LQKENI. This CDR3 contains 13 residues. CDR3 protein: CASSPSSGNTIYF. The CDR3 nucleotides read TGTGCCAGCTCACCGAGCTCTGGAAACACCATATATTTT.

V usage is TRBV14 and J usage is TRBJ1-4; the D is unclear. Germline V gives CDR1 SGHDN, CDR2 FVKESK. V lost 1 base, J lost 10 bases, and 10 bases lay in between. The CDR3 extends over 13 amino acids. The CDR3 nucleotides are TGTGCCAGCAGCCAAGTGGGGTCAGGAAAACTGTTTTTT. Its translation is CASSQVGSGKLFF.

The V and J genes are TRBV2 and TRBJ1-2, with a possible D match to TRBD1 (5 bases). Per germline, CDR1 SNHLY and CDR2 FYNNEI. The germline V and J ends were trimmed by 7 bases and 8 bases, with 23 bases remaining between them. This CDR3 is built from 15 residues. CDR3 in amino acids: CASTSTGSGPGGYTF. The CDR3 region has the DNA TGTGCCAGCACAAGTACAGGCTCCGGTCCGGGGGGCTACACCTTC.

The chain recombines TRBV6-1 with TRBJ2-1; 10 bases align to TRBD2. CDR1 and CDR2 from the germline V gene are MNHNS and SASEGT. V lost 1 base, J lost 7 bases, and 4 bases stayed unmatched. CDR3 length: 15 residues. The CDR3 nucleotides read TGTGCCAGCAGTGAAGGAGCGGGAGGGGGTAATGAGCAGTTCTTC. Translation: CASSEGAGGGNEQFF.

J is TRBJ1-2 and V is TRBV15, with D uncertain. The germline V gene has CDR1 LNHNV and CDR2 YYDKDF (reference sequence). There are 15 residues in the CDR3. Trimming removed 5 bases at V and 8 bases at J, with 21 bases between. In DNA form, the CDR3 reads TGTGCCACCAGCGAGGCAAGGCGGGAGACGGGGGGCTACACCTTC. This translates into CATSEARRETGGYTF.

The V gene is TRBV20-1, the J gene TRBJ2-3; tentatively, D is TRBD2 (6 bases). The CDR3 spans 11 residues. In germline, CDR1 is DFQATT, CDR2 SNEGSKA (reference sequence). As DNA, the CDR3 is TGCTTGTCCGGGAGTAGAGATACGCAGTATTTT. Its translation: CLSGSRDTQYF.